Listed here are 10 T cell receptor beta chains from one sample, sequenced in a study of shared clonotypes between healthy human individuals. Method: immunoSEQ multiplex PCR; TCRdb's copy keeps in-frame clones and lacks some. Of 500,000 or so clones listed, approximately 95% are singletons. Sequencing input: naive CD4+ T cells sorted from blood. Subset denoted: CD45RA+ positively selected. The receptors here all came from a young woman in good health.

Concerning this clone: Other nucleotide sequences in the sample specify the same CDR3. CDR3 in DNA: TGCAGCGCCGGGACAGGGAACACTGAAGCTTTCTTT. Translated: CSAGTGNTEAFF. The chain joins TRBV29-1 to TRBJ1-1; 8 nucleotides line up with TRBD1. V lost 7 bases and J lost 1; bases outside the gene matches: 2. This CDR3 region has 12 residues. CDR1 and CDR2 (germline): SQVTM, ANQGSEA.

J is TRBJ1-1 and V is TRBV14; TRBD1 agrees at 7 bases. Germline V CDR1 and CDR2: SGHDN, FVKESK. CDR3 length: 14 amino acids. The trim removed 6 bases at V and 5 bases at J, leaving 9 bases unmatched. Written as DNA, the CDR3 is TGTGCCAGCAGAAATACAGGGGTGGGGACTGAAGCTTTCTTT. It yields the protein CASRNTGVGTEAFF.

CDR3 sequence: CASRSGTGPYEQYF. The CDR3 DNA sequence: TGTGCCAGCAGATCCGGGACAGGGCCCTACGAGCAGTACTTC. The rearrangement links TRBV7-2 to TRBJ2-7; TRBD1 agrees at 9 bases. Germline loops: CDR1 SGHTA, CDR2 FQGNSA. The CDR3 is 14 amino acids. V lost 6 bases and J lost 2; bases outside the gene matches: 5.

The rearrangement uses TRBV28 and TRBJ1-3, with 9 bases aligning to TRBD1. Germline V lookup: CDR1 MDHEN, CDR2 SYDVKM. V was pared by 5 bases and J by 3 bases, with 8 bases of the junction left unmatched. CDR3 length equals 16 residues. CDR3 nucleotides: TGTGCCAGCAGTATTTACACAGGGGGCGGTGGAAACACCATATATTTT. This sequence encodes CASSIYTGGGGNTIYF.

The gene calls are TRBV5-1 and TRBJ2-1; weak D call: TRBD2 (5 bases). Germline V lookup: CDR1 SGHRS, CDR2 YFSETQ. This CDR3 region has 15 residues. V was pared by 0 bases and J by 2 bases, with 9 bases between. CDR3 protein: CASSLARAAYNEQFF. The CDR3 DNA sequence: TGCGCCAGCAGCTTGGCACGAGCGGCCTACAATGAGCAGTTCTTC.

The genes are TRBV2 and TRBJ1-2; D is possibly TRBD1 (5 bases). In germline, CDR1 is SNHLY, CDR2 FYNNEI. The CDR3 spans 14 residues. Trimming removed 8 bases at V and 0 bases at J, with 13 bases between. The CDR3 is CASVGAPTNYGYTF. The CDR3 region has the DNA TGTGCCAGCGTCGGGGCACCTACTAACTATGGCTACACCTTC.

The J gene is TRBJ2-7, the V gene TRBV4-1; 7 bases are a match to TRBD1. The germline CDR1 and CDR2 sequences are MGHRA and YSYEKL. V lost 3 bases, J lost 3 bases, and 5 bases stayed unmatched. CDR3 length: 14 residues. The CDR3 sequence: CASSHVQGIYEQYF. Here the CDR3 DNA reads TGCGCCAGCAGCCATGTACAGGGGATCTACGAGCAGTACTTC.

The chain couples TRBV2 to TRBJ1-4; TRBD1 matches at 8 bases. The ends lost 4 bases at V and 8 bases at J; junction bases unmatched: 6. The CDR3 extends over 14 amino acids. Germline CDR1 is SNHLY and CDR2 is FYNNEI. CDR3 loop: CASSADRVGEKLFF. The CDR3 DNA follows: TGTGCCAGCAGTGCGGACAGGGTTGGAGAAAAACTGTTTTTT.

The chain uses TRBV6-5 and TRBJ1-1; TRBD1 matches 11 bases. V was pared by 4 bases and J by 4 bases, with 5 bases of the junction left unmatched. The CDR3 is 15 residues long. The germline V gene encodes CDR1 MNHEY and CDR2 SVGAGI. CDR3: CASSLDRGRSTEAFF. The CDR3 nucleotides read TGTGCCAGCAGTTTGGACAGGGGGCGCAGCACTGAAGCTTTCTTT.

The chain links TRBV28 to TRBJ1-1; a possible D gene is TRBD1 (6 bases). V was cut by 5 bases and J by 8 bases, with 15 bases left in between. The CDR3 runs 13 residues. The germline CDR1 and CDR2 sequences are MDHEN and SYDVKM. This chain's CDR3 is CASSQPRRGEAFF. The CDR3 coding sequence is TGTGCCAGCAGTCAACCGCGGAGGGGGGAAGCTTTCTTT.